The clone carrying this T cell receptor beta chain rates as medium-sized. The antigen is not known. No treatment had been given to any patient before thyroid surgery. This specimen comes from a study of metastatic and nonmetastatic thyroid tumors. Study-wide context: The study looked at repertoires side by side in blood and in tumor or nodule tissue from malignant and benign thyroid patients.

Germline trimming cut 5 bases from V and 6 bases from J; bases unmatched to any gene: 7. Germline assignment: CDR1 LGHNA and CDR2 YSLEER. This CDR3 region has 15 residues. The study's findings and limits: In blood and tumor, TCR beta diversity was reportedly significantly higher in malignant thyroid tumors than in benign nodules.

Methods used by the authors: The study built a papillary thyroid cancer distant-metastasis classifier from CDR3 differences across clinicopathological groups. TCRdb re-analyzed the PCR reads using MiXCR. These V and J calls rely on TCRdb rather than the paper's analysis. The data contain around 20,000 clones, roughly a third of them singletons. The chain is built from TRBV4-3 and TRBJ2-1; the match to TRBD1 covers 10 bases. The sequenced material came from blood. This clonotype was sampled from a female donor with papillary thyroid cancer or a benign thyroid nodule (not recorded which). Some clones in this sample may be carry-over from other donors' samples. The CDR3 sequence: CASSGGTGAGNEQFF. CDR3 DNA: TGCGCCAGCAGCGGGGGGACAGGGGCTGGCAATGAGCAGTTCTTC.